This T cell receptor (beta chain) is drawn from a study of early T cells in non-severe SARS-CoV-2 infection. Study information: Sequencing targeted bulk RNA from unsorted whole blood, leaving chains unpaired.

Researchers attached unique molecular identifiers to individual cDNA molecules. MiXCR, applied by TCRdb to the 5' RACE reads, yields one record per CDR3 protein. The sample includes around 89,000 distinct CDR3 sequences, roughly 14% of them seen just once. Overall study findings and caveats: Private and CD4 specificities were missed by VDJdb matching, which favored anti-spike CD8 responses.

CDR1 LNHDA and CDR2 SQIVND come from the germline V gene (reference sequence). This CDR3 has 15 amino acids. V shed 3 bases and J 8 bases; nucleotides not matched to a gene: 9. The sample holds many counts of this clonotype. Its antigen is undetermined. Material for sequencing was whole blood. The origin of this receptor is an adult who was a healthcare worker with PCR-confirmed SARS-CoV-2 infection or an uninfected control (not recorded which). The J gene is TRBJ2-4, the V gene TRBV19; 8 bases map to TRBD2. CDR3: CASSIWGGGQDIQYF. For the CDR3, the DNA is TGTGCCAGTAGTATCTGGGGCGGGGGGCAGGACATTCAGTACTTC.